This record looks at one T cell receptor beta chain sequence and its context. This entry belongs to a study of control samples from healthy donors and cancer patients. The repertoire was sequenced with immunoSEQ multiplex PCR; TCRdb's copy has only in-frame clones and lacks some. Altogether more than 100,000 clones are present, around nine tenths being singletons, with the ten largest covering about 7.6%. The CDR3 is made up of 16 amino acids. V shed 0 bases and J shed 3 bases, with 14 bases lying between them. The germline V gene has CDR1 LNHNV and CDR2 YYDKDF (reference sequence). The source of this sequence is a man aged 45-60 years with head and neck cancer. The specimen sequenced was PBMCs. V usage is TRBV15 and J usage is TRBJ1-2; D is perhaps TRBD1 (6 bases). CDR3 sequence: CATSRDPGGSDYGYTF. The CDR3 region has the DNA TGTGCCACCAGCAGAGATCCCGGGGGCTCGGACTATGGCTACACCTTC.